This T cell receptor beta chain was captured in a study of T cells in Graves' hyperthyroidism and ophthalmopathy. Whole-study context: Specimen type is peripheral blood, collected at initial diagnosis prior to any treatment.

Broader study findings: In the analysis, a 13 V-J model separated ophthalmopathy from stable hyperthyroidism. Blood also contained most expanded thyroid clonotypes above 0.001.

TCR beta CDR3 sequences were amplified from RNA transcripts. TCR CDR3 underwent first-round RT-PCR with the HTBI primer set. TCRdb ran MiXCR on the multiplex PCR reads and lists one entry per CDR3 protein. The sample lists 300,000 to 500,000 distinct CDR3 sequences, 15% occurring once. With 0 bases clipped from V and 0 bases from J, the junction kept 5 bases outside the gene matches. Germline CDR1 is SGHRS and CDR2 is YFSETQ. CDR3 size: 17 residues. For the diagnoses, clinical symptoms, serum thyroxine and TRAb, thyroid ultrasound and orbital computed tomography were used. This clonotype was picked up a small number of times. Its cognate antigen is unknown.

This clonotype was sampled from a woman aged 25 to 39 with Graves' hyperthyroidism. V usage is TRBV5-1 and J usage is TRBJ2-3; 9 bases are shared with TRBD2. Material: blood. CDR3 DNA sequence: TGCGCCAGCAGCTTGGATATGGCGGGAGGGAGCACAGATACGCAGTATTTT. It is translated as CASSLDMAGGSTDTQYF.